This T cell receptor beta chain was documented in a study of CXCR3-negative and CXCR3-positive naive CD8 T cells. Study conclusions and caveats: Similar TRBV-TRBJ usage was seen in naive cells (both CXCR3-negative and CXCR3-positive), but memory cells differed. Naive subsets did not differ in surface CD5, and TRB CDR3 properties served to infer TCR strength.

Sorting yielded triplicates of approximately 300,000 cells for each CD8+ T cell subset. CD45RO-CCR7+CD27+CD95- marked naive CD8+ T cells. The CDR3 loop spans 13 amino acids. CDR1 is MNHEY, CDR2 SMNVEV, per germline (reference sequence). UMI-labeled 5' RACE yielded the TRB cDNA libraries. TCRdb re-called the 5' RACE reads; one entry per CDR3 protein, DNA not given. The sample has 90,000 to 100,000 distinct CDR3 sequences. Remarks on this clonotype: As yet, its antigen is unknown.

V and J are TRBV27 and TRBJ1-2; TCRdb selects TRBD1, and the lack of DNA leaves this call unchecked. The sequenced material came from naive CXCR3- CD8+ T cells from blood. The subset is: CD45RO-CCR7+CD27+CD95- naive CD8+ T cells lacking CXCR3 (TNR3-). This receptor was identified in a human donor in good health. Some clones in this sample may be carry-over from other donors' samples. The CDR3 loop reads CASSTDRKNGYTF.